Listed below are T cell receptor beta chains from one sample, sequenced in a study of T cell repertoires in cytomegalovirus infection. TCRdb re-called the reads with MiXCR, one entry per CDR3 protein. The sample has roughly 500,000 distinct CDR3 sequences, around 11% seen once. Source material: PBMCs. The source is a human donor in good health (CMV status not recorded). Some clones in this sample may be carry-over from other donors' samples. Each CDR3 is given with its conserved first and last residue. Each record gives: J gene, D gene, V gene, clone size, CDR3 DNA, CDR3 protein. D genes are given only for firm matches. Rows may omit the clone size; those that give it use once, few, many or a size class.

>TRBJ1-6|-|TRBV28|few
TGTGCCAGCAGCCCGGACCTCAGCTCCTATAATTCACCCCTCCACTTT
CASSPDLSSYNSPLHF
>TRBJ2-7|-|TRBV12-5|many
TGTGCTAGTGGTTCCTCTCGTTCAGGGAGGGAGCAGTACTTC
CASGSSRSGREQYF
>TRBJ2-2|-|TRBV3-1|few
TGTGCCAGCAGCCAAGACACCGGACCCGGGGAGCTGTTTTTT
CASSQDTGPGELFF
>TRBJ1-1|TRBD1|TRBV5-1|-
TGCGCCAGCAGCCTAACGACAGGGGCTAAGAACACTGAAGCTTTCTTT
CASSLTTGAKNTEAFF
>TRBJ1-5|-|TRBV19|-
TGTGCCAGTAGGGACAGCCCGAATCAGCCCCAGCATTTT
CASRDSPNQPQHF
>TRBJ2-6|TRBD1|TRBV3-1|-
TGTGCCAGCAGCGCGACAGGGGCTGGGGCCAACGTCCTGACTTTC
CASSATGAGANVLTF
>TRBJ2-1|TRBD2|TRBV30|few
TGTGCCTGGAGTGTACGGGAGGAGGTCGCTATCGGAGATGAGCAGTTCTTC
CAWSVREEVAIGDEQFF
>TRBJ1-1|-|TRBV7-2|many
TGTGCCAGCAGCTTAGGAATTCGCGGGGAAGCTTTCTTT
CASSLGIRGEAFF
>TRBJ1-1|-|TRBV5-1|-
TGCGCCAGCAGCTCGGTAACAGGGCATCTCGACACTGAAGCTTTCTTT
CASSSVTGHLDTEAFF
>TRBJ1-6|-|TRBV5-4|-
TGTGCCAGCAGCTTGAGGCGAGGTTTAGATTCACCCCTCCACTTT
CASSLRRGLDSPLHF
>TRBJ1-1|-|TRBV2|many
TGTGCCAGCAGTGCCGCGTTCAGGGGTGAGGACACTGAAGCTTTCTTT
CASSAAFRGEDTEAFF
>TRBJ2-1|TRBD1|TRBV10-3|many
TGTGCCATCAGTGTAACCGGGACAGGGAGTAACAATGAGCAGTTCTTC
CAISVTGTGSNNEQFF
>TRBJ1-2|-|TRBV19|-
TGTGCCAGTAGTTCTTTGCCGGGACATCCTAACTATGGCTACACCTTC
CASSSLPGHPNYGYTF
>TRBJ1-6|-|TRBV9|once
TGTGCCAGCAGCGTAGAGGGCGGGCTAAGTTCACCCCTCCACTTT
CASSVEGGLSSPLHF
>TRBJ2-2|TRBD1|TRBV7-6|few
TGTGCCAGCAGCCCTCCGGGACAGGGGATCACCGGGGAGCTGTTTTTT
CASSPPGQGITGELFF
>TRBJ2-4|-|TRBV18|many
TGTGCCAGCTCACCCCCCGAATCTTCTATAGCCAAAAACATTCAGTACTTC
CASSPPESSIAKNIQYF
>TRBJ2-1|TRBD2|TRBV5-1|few
TGCGCCAGCAGCTTGGAGGTAGCGGGAGTAGGTGAGCAGTTCTTC
CASSLEVAGVGEQFF
>TRBJ1-1|-|TRBV20-1|-
TGCAGTGCTAGGGTTGGCGCGAACACTGAAGCTTTCTTT
CSARVGANTEAFF
>TRBJ2-7|-|TRBV7-8|many
TGTGCCAGCAGCTTAGTGACGGCAGGACCTTACGAGCAGTACTTC
CASSLVTAGPYEQYF
>TRBJ1-2|TRBD1|TRBV28|-
TGTGCCAGCAGTCCCCCGACAGGGATTAACTATGGCTACACCTTC
CASSPPTGINYGYTF
>TRBJ2-7|TRBD1|TRBV7-2|many
TGTGCCAGCAGCTTAGAGGGCAGGGGGTACGAGCAGTACTTC
CASSLEGRGYEQYF
>TRBJ1-1|-|TRBV2|many
TGTGCCAGCGGTCTCCAGGGGCAGAGGAACACTGAAGCTTTCTTT
CASGLQGQRNTEAFF
>TRBJ2-6|TRBD2|TRBV6-4|-
TGTGCCAGCAGTCCTGGGCGGGGGGCCGGGGCCAACGTCCTGACTTTC
CASSPGRGAGANVLTF
>TRBJ1-3|-|TRBV5-1|-
TGCGCCAGCAGCCGTGGGGGCCAGGGGAACACCATATATTTT
CASSRGGQGNTIYF
>TRBJ1-1|-|TRBV11-1|-
TGTGCCAGCAGCTTGTACGGGGGTCAGGAGGAAGCTTTCTTT
CASSLYGGQEEAFF
>TRBJ2-7|-|TRBV7-2|few
TGTGCCAGCAGCTTATTGGCTGGCTCCTACGAGCAGTACTTC
CASSLLAGSYEQYF
>TRBJ1-1|-|TRBV6-5|few
TGTGCCAGCAGCCGGGGCGTAGGGGCTGGCACTGAAGCTTTCTTT
CASSRGVGAGTEAFF
>TRBJ2-1|-|TRBV11-2|-
TGTGCCAGCAGCTCCCGAGGTGGGAATGAGCAGTTCTTC
CASSSRGGNEQFF
>TRBJ2-1|-|TRBV12-3/TRBV12-4|many
TGTGCCAGCAGTTTAGCGCTTGAGCAGTTCTTC
CASSLALEQFF